One sample yielded the 19 T cell receptor beta chains listed below, sequenced in a study of T-cell memory formation after mild COVID-19. Using its own MiXCR run on the 5' RACE reads, TCRdb lists one record per CDR3 protein. Of approximately 490,000 distinct CDR3 sequences listed, just over 20% are singletons. The sample was PBMCs or a T cell subset sorted from them (not recorded which). These receptors were obtained from an adult woman who had mild COVID-19 (a few samples of this study predate the infection). Cell type and time point are not known.

The chain combines TRBV21-1 with TRBJ2-5; TRBD2 is taken as the D call from the table, unchecked against the DNA. TRBV21-1 is designated a pseudogene. CDR3 length: 19 residues. The CDR3 region has the DNA TGTGCCAGTGCCCCTCGGACGCGGGAGGGCCTTTTTGTCGAAGAGACCCAGTACTTC. It yields the protein CASAPRTREGLFVEETQYF.

This clonotype was counted only a few times. The CDR3 protein is CASRDRLAASYEQYF. CDR3 nucleotide sequence: TGTGCCAGCAGAGACCGACTAGCGGCCTCCTACGAGCAGTACTTC. This chain uses TRBV7-9 with TRBJ2-7, with TRBD2 matching 9 bases. The CDR3 is made up of 15 amino acids. CDR1 SEHNR and CDR2 FQNEAQ come from the germline V gene (reference sequence). Trimming cost V 6 bases and J 0 bases; bases outside gene matches: 6.

There are a few counts of this clonotype. The rearrangement joins TRBV27 to TRBJ2-7; 7 bases are shared with TRBD1. Germline values: CDR1 MNHEY, CDR2 SMNVEV (reference sequence). The CDR3 totals 16 residues. Trimming at V came to 5 bases and at J to 3 bases, leaving 13 bases not matched to a gene. The chain's CDR3 is CASSPWTGKLGYEQYF. The CDR3 DNA sequence: TGTGCCAGCAGTCCTTGGACAGGCAAGTTGGGCTACGAGCAGTACTTC.

The chain uses TRBV5-8 and TRBJ1-2; 8 bases are shared with TRBD1. The length of the CDR3 is 14 residues. J gave up 4 bases and V 2 bases, and 4 bases lay outside the gene matches. Germline loops: CDR1 SGHTS, CDR2 YDEGEE. The CDR3 DNA reads TGTGCCAGCAGCTTCAGGGGGCAAGGCTATGGCTACACCTTC. This encodes CASSFRGQGYGYTF.

The chain couples TRBV24-1 to TRBJ2-5; D unresolved. Germline lookup yields CDR1 KGHDR and CDR2 SFDVKD. Trimming removed 0 bases at V and 3 bases at J, with 1 base between. This CDR3 region has 12 residues. The CDR3 loop reads CATSDLKETQYF. The CDR3 nucleotides are TGTGCCACCAGTGATTTGAAAGAGACCCAGTACTTC.

V and J are TRBV15 and TRBJ1-1, with D possibly TRBD1 on 5 matching bases. Per the germline V gene, CDR1 is LNHNV and CDR2 is YYDKDF (reference sequence). V was clipped by 1 base and J by 6 bases, with 9 bases between them. This CDR3 is 13 amino acids long. In DNA form, the CDR3 reads TGTGCCACCAGCAGAGCCGGGGACGCTGAAGCTTTCTTT. It translates to CATSRAGDAEAFF. The full variable domain, with the rest looked up from reference TRBV15 and TRBJ1-1, is DAMVIQNPRYQVTQFGKPVTLSCSQTLNHNVMYWYQQKSSQAPKLLFHYYDKDFNNEADTPDNFQSRRPNTSFCFLDIRSPGLGDTAMYLCATSRAGDAEAFFGQGTRLTVV.

This clonotype has only a few counts. The CDR3 DNA reads as TGTGCCAGCAGTTTACGGCAGTACAATGAGCAGTTCTTC. Translating gives CASSLRQYNEQFF. V and J are TRBV12-3 or TRBV12-4 and TRBJ2-1; D is unresolved. This CDR3 is built from 13 residues. The V gene lost 2 bases and the J gene lost 4 bases, with 6 bases spanning the gap.

This chain connects TRBV29-1 to TRBJ2-1; D may be TRBD1 (6 bases). The germline V gene encodes CDR1 SQVTM and CDR2 ANQGSEA. V dropped 6 bases and J dropped 8 bases, with 14 bases sitting between them. The CDR3 has 12 amino acids. The CDR3 bases are TGCAGCGTGAACACAGGGACGGATGAGCAGTTCTTC. This translates into CSVNTGTDEQFF.

This clonotype appeared a few times. J is TRBJ2-3 and V is TRBV6-1, with D possibly matching TRBD2 (5 bases). Deletions cut 2 bases from V and 4 bases from J, with 22 bases between. CDR1 MNHNS and CDR2 SASEGT come from the germline V gene. The CDR3 has 18 residues. DNA for the CDR3: TGTGCCAGCAGTGAATATCGAGACCTTGGAGGTAGGCCAGATACGCAGTATTTT. Protein: CASSEYRDLGGRPDTQYF.

In its sample, this clonotype was seen a few times. The chain is built from TRBV27 and TRBJ2-7, with TRBD1 matching over 9 bases. Germline V gene sequence: CDR1 MNHEY, CDR2 SMNVEV (reference sequence). There are 13 residues in the CDR3. The trim removed 4 bases at V and 6 bases at J, leaving 4 bases unmatched. CDR3 loop: CASSYMTGGEQYF. The CDR3 nucleotides read TGTGCCAGCAGTTACATGACAGGGGGCGAGCAGTACTTC.

V usage is TRBV6-6 and J usage is TRBJ2-3, with a possible D match to TRBD2 (6 bases). Trimming cost V 7 bases and J 3 bases, with 23 bases left between them. The CDR3 spans 17 residues. Germline V gene sequence: CDR1 MNHNY, CDR2 SVGAGI (reference sequence). Written as DNA, the CDR3 is TGTGCCAGCAATATTCCCCTCGGGGACGGGAGTACAGATACGCAGTATTTT. It specifies CASNIPLGDGSTDTQYF.

This chain joins TRBV7-9 and TRBJ1-2; D is possibly TRBD1 (6 bases). V was cut by 5 bases and J by 5 bases, with 12 bases left in between. Germline CDR1 SEHNR, CDR2 FQNEAQ (reference sequence). The CDR3 is 13 residues long. DNA of the CDR3: TGTGCCAGCAGCCATGGACAGAAATATGGCTACACCTTC. This gives the protein CASSHGQKYGYTF.

This clonotype has just a few counts. V usage is TRBV4-2 and J usage is TRBJ2-7, with 11 nucleotides matching TRBD2. V trimming: 1 base; J trimming: 4 bases; junction bases outside the gene matches: 6. CDR3 length equals 16 residues. CDR1 and CDR2 (germline): LGHNA, YNFKEQ. CDR3 coding DNA: TGTGCCAGCAGCCAAGTCCGACTAGCGGGATCGTACGAGCAGTACTTC. The encoded protein is CASSQVRLAGSYEQYF.

As for this clonotype: At one end, the junction sequence differs from germline, possibly due to a read error. V and J are TRBV18 and TRBJ2-2; 10 bases align to TRBD2. CDR3 length: 15 amino acids. Germline-derived CDR1 and CDR2 are KGHSH and LQKENI. CDR3 amino acids: CASSPGLAITGDLFF. CDR3 sequence (DNA): TGTGCCAGCTCACCGGGACTAGCGATCACCGGGGATCTGTTTTTT.

This clonotype was counted a few times. V is TRBV12-5 and J is TRBJ2-2; D ambiguous. Looked up from germline, CDR1 is LGHNT and CDR2 is FRNRAP. The CDR3 totals 12 residues. The V end lost 5 bases, the J end lost 4 bases, and 5 bases lay between the germline ends. CDR3 nucleotides: TGTGCTAGTGGTCTGGGCACCGGGGAGCTGTTTTTT. This sequence encodes CASGLGTGELFF.

The J gene is TRBJ2-7, the V gene TRBV6-2 or TRBV6-3; TRBD2 matches 9 bases. The ends lost 2 bases at V and 2 bases at J; junction bases unmatched: 4. CDR1 is MNHEY and CDR2 is SVGEGT in the germline V gene. The length of the CDR3 is 15 residues. CDR3 nucleotide sequence: TGTGCCAGCAGTTACAATAGCGGGAGAACCTACGAGCAGTACTTC. Its protein product is CASSYNSGRTYEQYF.

The CDR3 sequence is CASSLAVGTDYEQYF. As DNA, the CDR3 is TGTGCCAGCAGCTTAGCAGTCGGGACAGACTACGAGCAGTACTTC. V gene TRBV7-2 combines with J gene TRBJ2-7; 7 positions match TRBD1. CDR1 is SGHTA, CDR2 FQGNSA, per germline. CDR3 length: 15 amino acids. The trim removed 0 bases at V and 3 bases at J, leaving 5 bases unmatched.

The rearrangement joins TRBV11-3 to TRBJ2-2; D not certain. From germline, CDR1 is SGHNT and CDR2 YENEEA. V was shortened by 0 bases and J by 7 bases, with 18 bases between the two germline ends. This CDR3 contains 17 residues. The CDR3 loop reads CASSLDHQALTGGELFF. DNA of the CDR3: TGTGCCAGCAGCTTAGATCATCAGGCTCTGACTGGCGGGGAGCTGTTTTTT.

This clonotype was seen only a few times. The chain combines TRBV29-1 with TRBJ1-5, with 7 nucleotides matching TRBD1. Per germline, CDR1 SQVTM and CDR2 ANQGSEA. CDR3 length: 14 amino acids. J was trimmed by 3 bases and V by 6 bases; bases with no gene match: 8. CDR3 sequence reads: CSVSGTELNQPQHF. The CDR3 DNA reads TGCAGCGTCTCAGGGACAGAACTCAATCAGCCCCAGCATTTT.